The 24 T cell receptor beta chains listed next were all sequenced from one sample in a study of T cell responses to AZD1222 COVID-19 vaccine listed by TCRdb under 2021. Taken with the paper, the label for time point translates to: baseline before first vaccination. Libraries were built with the immunoSEQ multiplex PCR assay. TCRdb provides this immuneACCESS table in a form limited to in-frame rearrangements. Some clones are lacking; in checked studies, under half of them reflect an unresolved V gene, and why the rest are absent is not known. The sample records 90,000 to 100,000 clones, roughly 89% of which are singletons. Roughly 4% of the sample is taken by the ten largest. The sample was peripheral blood, taken on day 0 of AZD1222 vaccination. These receptors all stem from an adult in good health.

This clone appeared once. The rearrangement uses TRBV12-5 and TRBJ2-7; D is undetermined. CDR3 length: 13 amino acids. Trimming shortened V by 1 base and J by 4 bases, and 8 bases separated the two germline ends. Germline lookup yields CDR1 LGHNT and CDR2 FRNRAP. In DNA form, the CDR3 reads TGTGCTAGTGGTTTGGGCTTGGGGTACGAGCAGTACTTC. Amino acids: CASGLGLGYEQYF. The whole variable domain, filled in from reference TRBV12-5 and TRBJ2-7, reads DARVTQTPRHKVTEMGQEVTMRCQPILGHNTVFWYRQTMMQGLELLAYFRNRAPLDDSGMPKDRFSAEMPDATLATLKIQPSEPRDSAVYFCASGLGLGYEQYFGPGTRLTVT.

This clone occurred a few times. The chain is built from TRBV6-2 or TRBV6-3 and TRBJ2-1; D may be TRBD1 (5 bases). The CDR3 totals 11 residues. Germline values: CDR1 MNHEY, CDR2 SVGEGT. V shed 5 bases and J shed 10 bases, with 9 bases lying between them. This CDR3 reads CASSTPGEQFF. CDR3 coding DNA: TGTGCCAGCAGTACTCCAGGGGAGCAGTTCTTC.

The chain employs TRBV7-8 and TRBJ1-2, with D possibly matching TRBD1 (6 bases). CDR1 and CDR2 (germline): SGHVS, FQNEAQ. CDR3 length equals 12 residues. Trimming removed 5 bases at V and 9 bases at J, with 13 bases between. The CDR3 protein is CASSLYRDSYTF. The CDR3 nucleotides read TGTGCCAGCAGCCTGTACAGGGATAGCTACACCTTC. The variable domain in full, completed from reference TRBV7-8 and TRBJ1-2, reads GAGVSQSPRYKVAKRGQDVALRCDPISGHVSLFWYQQALGQGPEFLTYFQNEAQLDKSGLPSDRFFAERPEGSVSTLKIQRTQQEDSAVYLCASSLYRDSYTFGSGTRLTVV.

This clone was seen a single time. The rearrangement joins TRBV7-8 to TRBJ1-6; 7 positions match TRBD1. Germline-derived CDR1 and CDR2 are SGHVS and FQNEAQ. The CDR3 is 15 residues long. With V trimmed by 5 bases and J by 9 bases, 10 bases remained unmatched. CDR3 region: CASSMTGSRISPLHF. Here the CDR3 DNA reads TGTGCCAGCAGCATGACAGGGTCGAGGATTTCACCCCTCCACTTT.

The chain has TRBV7-8 and TRBJ1-6; 7 positions match TRBD1. Per germline, CDR1 SGHVS and CDR2 FQNEAQ. The J segment lost 8 bases and the V segment lost 6 bases, leaving 1 base of the junction unmatched. The length of the CDR3 is 12 residues. This CDR3 reads CASRDRHSPLHF. CDR3 bases: TGTGCCAGCAGGGACAGGCATTCACCCCTCCACTTT.

On this clone itself: Germline is not matched at one junction end, which may reflect a read error. The chain has TRBV7-7 and TRBJ1-1, with D unresolved. CDR1 is SSHAT, CDR2 FNYEAQ, per germline (reference sequence). The length of the CDR3 is 15 residues. CDR3 DNA: TGTGCTAGCAGCTTTAGTTACCGGGGAAACACTGAAGCTTTCTTT. Its translation is CASSFSYRGNTEAFF.

This chain connects TRBV4-1 to TRBJ1-5; the D gene is possibly TRBD1 (5 bases). CDR1 MGHRA and CDR2 YSYEKL come from the germline V gene. The CDR3 has 16 amino acids. V was pared by 1 base and J by 3 bases, with 13 bases between. CDR3 bases: TGCGCCAGCAGCCAAGGCGGGGCAGTCGACAATCAGCCCCAGCATTTT. This translates into CASSQGGAVDNQPQHF.

This rearrangement joins TRBV30 to TRBJ1-2; 9 bases map to TRBD1. The V gene's germline CDR1 is GTSNPN and CDR2 SVGIG (reference sequence). The V segment lost 5 bases and the J segment 1 base; nucleotides outside the gene matches: 8. The CDR3 is 15 residues long. The CDR3 loop is CAWVGTGSFNYGYTF. CDR3 in DNA: TGTGCCTGGGTTGGGACAGGGAGTTTTAACTATGGCTACACCTTC.

The chain carries TRBV9 and TRBJ2-3; 7 bases fit TRBD1. Per germline, CDR1 SGDLS and CDR2 YYNGEE. This CDR3 is built from 16 residues. The trim removed 0 bases at V and 1 base at J, leaving 5 bases unmatched. The DNA for the CDR3 is TGTGCCAGCAGCGTAGCCCCCCAGGGGGGCACAGATACGCAGTATTTT. Amino acids: CASSVAPQGGTDTQYF.

The gene calls are TRBV9 and TRBJ2-2; no clear D. Between the trimmed V and J ends, which lost 0 bases and 8 bases, there was a span of 14 bases. The CDR3 loop spans 15 amino acids. The V gene's germline CDR1 is SGDLS and CDR2 YYNGEE. The CDR3 DNA sequence: TGTGCCAGCAGCGTAGCACTTTCCGGTGGGGGGGAGCTGTTTTTT. This codes for CASSVALSGGGELFF.

This chain joins TRBV19 and TRBJ2-1, with 7 bases fitting TRBD2. With 7 bases clipped from V and 4 bases from J, the junction kept 13 bases outside the gene matches. Germline-derived CDR1 and CDR2 are LNHDA and SQIVND (reference sequence). The CDR3 extends over 16 amino acids. CDR3 DNA sequence: TGTGCCAGTACCTCCAGCGGGGCATCCTTTTACAATGAGCAGTTCTTC. Protein sequence: CASTSSGASFYNEQFF.

The chain couples TRBV6-5 to TRBJ1-6; D is unresolved. The CDR3 extends over 16 amino acids. Germline-derived CDR1 and CDR2 are MNHEY and SVGAGI. Trimming removed 0 bases at V and 9 bases at J, with 15 bases between. CDR3 DNA sequence: TGTGCCAGCAGTTACTCTGCCAGGACGGGAGGTTCACCCCTCCACTTT. It codes for CASSYSARTGGSPLHF.

This sequence joins TRBV29-1 and TRBJ1-1; TRBD1 might be the D (5 bases). CDR1 is SQVTM and CDR2 is ANQGSEA in the germline V gene. With 7 bases removed from V and 5 bases from J, the gap between germline ends came to 17 bases. CDR3 size: 13 residues. The chain's CDR3 is CSGWGGLGTEAFF. CDR3 sequence (DNA): TGCAGCGGATGGGGGGGATTAGGGACTGAAGCTTTCTTT.

The table lists this clone with a count of one. The germline gene is not matched at one end of the junction; a read error may be the cause. V and J are TRBV6-1 and TRBJ1-2; a possible D gene is TRBD1 (6 bases). Germline loops: CDR1 MNHNS, CDR2 SASEGT. This CDR3 is 17 amino acids long. The CDR3 DNA follows: TGTGCCAGCAGCGAAGGAGCGCAGATAGGGGGACGGCGTGGCTACACCTTC. It translates to CASSEGAQIGGRRGYTF.

The V gene is TRBV5-4, the J gene TRBJ2-7; unclear D gene. This CDR3 is 11 amino acids long. Looked up from germline, CDR1 is SGHNT and CDR2 is YYREEE (reference sequence). V dropped 2 bases and J dropped 4 bases, with 4 bases sitting between them. The CDR3 reads CASSFGYEQYF. The DNA of the CDR3 is TGTGCCAGCAGCTTTGGATACGAGCAGTACTTC.

The chain carries TRBV18 and TRBJ2-3; 7 bases fit TRBD1. Germline V gene lookup returns CDR1 KGHSH and CDR2 LQKENI. The CDR3 totals 14 residues. Trimming removed 4 bases from V and 6 bases from J; junction bases left unmatched: 7. The CDR3: CASSRRQGRDTQYF. The CDR3 region has the DNA TGTGCCAGCTCACGTAGACAGGGTAGGGATACGCAGTATTTT.

The chain employs TRBV2 and TRBJ2-3; 7 positions agree with TRBD2. The germline gives CDR1 SNHLY, CDR2 FYNNEI. This CDR3 has 15 residues. V lost 9 bases to trimming and J lost 6 bases; unmatched junction nucleotides: 15. CDR3 sequence: CARSLATFSTDTQYF. The CDR3 nucleotides are TGTGCCAGGTCACTAGCGACATTCTCCACCGATACGCAGTATTTT. The whole variable domain, filled in from reference TRBV2 and TRBJ2-3, reads EPEVTQTPSHQVTQMGQEVILRCVPISNHLYFYWYRQILGQKVEFLVSFYNNEISEKSEIFDDQFSVERPDGSNFTLKIRSTKLEDSAMYFCARSLATFSTDTQYFGPGTRLTVL.

CDR3 loop: CAIAPGAVGYTF. For the CDR3, the DNA is TGTGCCATCGCCCCAGGGGCGGTAGGCTACACCTTC. The V gene is TRBV10-3, the J gene TRBJ1-2; D may be TRBD1 (6 bases). The CDR3 extends over 12 amino acids. The V gene lost 8 bases and the J gene lost 8 bases, with 15 bases spanning the gap. Germline V gene data show CDR1 as ENHRY and CDR2 as SYGVKD.

V gene TRBV6-5 combines with J gene TRBJ1-2, with D perhaps matching TRBD1 (6 bases). The germline CDR1 and CDR2 sequences are MNHEY and SVGAGI. The CDR3 consists of 15 residues. V was trimmed by 4 bases and J by 0 bases, leaving 12 bases between them. The CDR3 region has the DNA TGTGCCAGCAGTTCCCGAGGGGGGCCTAACTATGGCTACACCTTC. This encodes CASSSRGGPNYGYTF.

The V gene is TRBV28, the J gene TRBJ2-1; D perhaps matches TRBD2 (6 bases). Germline lookup yields CDR1 MDHEN and CDR2 SYDVKM. Trimming cost V 0 bases and J 8 bases, with 17 bases left between them. The CDR3 length is 16 residues. CDR3 sequence: CASSLWDLGGGYEQFF. The CDR3 DNA reads as TGTGCCAGCAGTTTATGGGACCTAGGTGGAGGGTATGAGCAGTTCTTC. Together with reference TRBV28 and TRBJ2-1, the CDR3 gives the full variable domain: DVKVTQSSRYLVKRTGEKVFLECVQDMDHENMFWYRQDPGLGLRLIYFSYDVKMKEKGDIPEGYSVSREKKERFSLILESASTNQTSMYLCASSLWDLGGGYEQFFGPGTRLTVL.

The chain links TRBV7-3 to TRBJ2-3; possible D gene TRBD2, 6 bases. The ends were cut back, 0 bases at V and 2 bases at J, with 15 bases in the middle. Germline CDR1 and CDR2: SGHTA and FQGTGA. CDR3 length: 17 residues. The CDR3 sequence is CASSLTRGGANTDTQYF. As DNA, the CDR3 is TGTGCCAGCAGCTTAACGCGTGGCGGGGCGAACACAGATACGCAGTATTTT.

The chain has TRBV2 and TRBJ2-1; D not resolved. The ends were cut back, 6 bases at V and 10 bases at J, with 13 bases in the middle. The CDR3 sequence is 12 residues long. The germline V gene has CDR1 SNHLY and CDR2 FYNNEI. The CDR3 sequence: CASSTLAREQFF. The CDR3 DNA is TGTGCCAGCAGCACATTAGCACGAGAGCAGTTCTTC.

This rearrangement joins TRBV2 to TRBJ1-3; 12 bases map to TRBD1. CDR3 length equals 16 residues. Germline-derived CDR1 and CDR2 are SNHLY and FYNNEI. V lost 3 bases, J lost 5 bases, and 5 bases stayed unmatched. The DNA of the CDR3 is TGTGCCAGCAGTGAGTCCGGGACAGGGGGCAGAAACACCATATATTTT. It is translated as CASSESGTGGRNTIYF.

The chain combines TRBV5-1 with TRBJ1-1, with a possible D match to TRBD1 (6 bases). This CDR3 spans 13 amino acids. Trimming left V 0 bases short and J 8 bases short, with 11 bases between. CDR1 is SGHRS, CDR2 YFSETQ, per germline. The CDR3, as DNA: TGCGCCAGCAGCTTGGGGGACAATCCCGAAGCTTTCTTT. It yields the protein CASSLGDNPEAFF.